This record looks at one TCR beta chain sequence and its context. Two negative PCRs, clearance, or symptom resolution were required of recovered Cohort 3 donors. Sequenced by immunoSEQ multiplex PCR; TCRdb stores in-frame clones only, minus some. The repertoire holds roughly 260,000 clones, with roughly 86% as singletons. This record belongs to a study of blood T cell repertoires in COVID-19. With 4 bases clipped from V and 2 bases from J, the junction kept 3 bases outside the gene matches. There are 14 residues in the CDR3. From germline, CDR1 is KGHSH and CDR2 LQKENI. Sequenced: PBMCs or T cells enriched from blood (not recorded which). This TCR derives from a woman younger than 35 who had recovered from COVID-19. The chain is built from TRBV18 and TRBJ2-5, with TRBD2 matching over 8 bases. This chain's CDR3 is CASSLAGGQETQYF. CDR3 in DNA: TGTGCCAGCTCACTGGCGGGGGGTCAAGAGACCCAGTACTTC.